A single sample gave rise to the 26 T cell receptor beta chains below, sequenced in a study of blood T cell repertoires in COVID-19. Sequencing was performed with immunoSEQ multiplex PCR; in TCRdb, only in-frame clones are kept and a portion is missing. The table lists around 170,000 clones, around 83% of them singletons, with under 7.5% in the top ten. Material for sequencing was peripheral blood. Source of these receptors: a woman in her forties with acute or convalescent COVID-19.

This clone was seen a single time. V usage is TRBV5-4 and J usage is TRBJ1-1, with D tentatively TRBD1 (6 bases). The V gene lost 4 bases and the J gene lost 4 bases, with 17 bases spanning the gap. The CDR3 is 15 amino acids. Looked up from germline, CDR1 is SGHNT and CDR2 is YYREEE (reference sequence). The CDR3 loop reads CASSAEKQGVTEAFF. DNA for the CDR3: TGTGCCAGCAGCGCGGAGAAACAGGGAGTCACTGAAGCTTTCTTT.

This chain uses TRBV4-2 with TRBJ1-3; 7 bases agree with TRBD1. There are 17 residues in the CDR3. Trimming at V came to 2 bases and at J to 0 bases, leaving 7 bases not matched to a gene. The V gene's germline CDR1 is LGHNA and CDR2 YNFKEQ. For the CDR3, the DNA is TGTGCCAGCAGCCAATCAGGGGGGCTTAGCTCTGGAAACACCATATATTTT. It yields the protein CASSQSGGLSSGNTIYF.

The chain carries TRBV6-1 and TRBJ2-1; D call uncertain. The CDR3 has 17 amino acids. The germline V gene encodes CDR1 MNHNS and CDR2 SASEGT. V gave up 0 bases and J gave up 0 bases, with 12 bases separating them. The DNA of the CDR3 is TGTGCCAGCAGTGAAGCGTACTGGCGGAGCTCCTACAATGAGCAGTTCTTC. Protein: CASSEAYWRSSYNEQFF.

The V call is TRBV19, the J call TRBJ2-4, with D perhaps matching TRBD2 (5 bases). The V end was cut by 5 bases, the J end by 1 base, with 15 bases between. This CDR3 contains 16 residues. CDR1 and CDR2 from the germline V gene are LNHDA and SQIVND (reference sequence). The DNA of the CDR3 is TGTGCCAGTAGTGACCGGGATCCATCGGCCAAAAACATTCAGTACTTC. Its protein product is CASSDRDPSAKNIQYF.

CDR3 DNA sequence: TGTGCCAGCAGCCACTTAGCTCCCGGGACTAGCGGGGATACGCAGTATTTT. Translation: CASSHLAPGTSGDTQYF. This rearrangement joins TRBV3-1 (or the pseudogene TRBV3-2) to TRBJ2-3, with 12 bases identical to TRBD2. There are 17 residues in the CDR3. The germline CDR1 and CDR2 sequences are LGHDT and YNNKEL (reference sequence). The V segment lost 3 bases and the J segment 6 bases; nucleotides outside the gene matches: 10.

The chain combines TRBV2 with TRBJ1-6, with D uncertain. CDR1 SNHLY and CDR2 FYNNEI come from the germline V gene. Trimming stripped 6 bases from V and 6 bases from J, with 15 bases between. The CDR3 extends over 15 amino acids. The CDR3 DNA follows: TGTGCCAGCAGGGGGAGAGGGTTCTTTAATTCACCCCTCCACTTT. Translated, it gives CASRGRGFFNSPLHF.

The chain combines TRBV6-6 with TRBJ2-1, with 10 bases fitting TRBD1. With 7 bases clipped from V and 2 bases from J, the junction kept 2 bases outside the gene matches. Germline CDR1 and CDR2: MNHNY and SVGAGI (reference sequence). This CDR3 has 14 residues. CDR3 amino acids: CASTGQGAYNEQFF. CDR3 nucleotides: TGTGCCAGCACCGGACAGGGGGCCTACAATGAGCAGTTCTTC.

V is TRBV28 and J is TRBJ1-1, with D perhaps matching TRBD1 (5 bases). V was pared by 5 bases and J by 0 bases, with 13 bases between. Germline V gene data show CDR1 as MDHEN and CDR2 as SYDVKM. The CDR3 is 15 residues long. The CDR3 DNA follows: TGTGCCAGCAGTAGGACATCCCGGCTGAACACTGAAGCTTTCTTT. Residues: CASSRTSRLNTEAFF.

This chain links TRBV28 with TRBJ2-7; weak D call: TRBD2 (5 bases). The CDR3 contains 15 residues. V lost 3 bases to trimming and J lost 4 bases, with 16 bases between them. CDR1 is MDHEN and CDR2 is SYDVKM in the germline V gene. The CDR3, as DNA: TGTGCCAGCAGTTTCTTAGTAAGGAGGTCATACGAGCAGTACTTC. Translated, it gives CASSFLVRRSYEQYF.

The rearrangement uses TRBV14 and TRBJ2-5; the D gene is possibly TRBD1 (6 bases). With 1 base removed from V and 2 bases from J, the gap between germline ends came to 17 bases. Germline CDR1 SGHDN, CDR2 FVKESK. There are 17 residues in the CDR3. CDR3 residues: CASSQGRGNGVQETQYF. In DNA, the CDR3 is TGTGCCAGCAGCCAAGGCAGGGGAAATGGCGTTCAAGAGACCCAGTACTTC.

The CDR3 loop reads CASSLGRNTIYF. As DNA, the CDR3 is TGTGCCAGCTCACTAGGGAGGAACACCATATATTTT. This rearrangement joins TRBV18 to TRBJ1-3; no clear D. V gave up 4 bases and J gave up 7 bases, with 8 bases separating them. Per the germline V gene, CDR1 is KGHSH and CDR2 is LQKENI. This CDR3 region has 12 residues.

The chain couples TRBV19 to TRBJ1-2; 10 positions agree with TRBD1. Germline V gene data show CDR1 as LNHDA and CDR2 as SQIVND (reference sequence). V gave up 5 bases and J gave up 7 bases; unmatched junction bases: 13. The CDR3 covers 16 residues. For the CDR3, the DNA is TGTGCCAGTAGTGAATGGACAGGGGGTCGTCAGAGTGGCTACACCTTC. Translation gives CASSEWTGGRQSGYTF. The complete variable domain, with remaining parts taken from reference TRBV19 and TRBJ1-2, reads DGGITQSPKYLFRKEGQNVTLSCEQNLNHDAMYWYRQDPGQGLRLIYYSQIVNDFQKGDIAEGYSVSREKKESFPLTVTSAQKNPTAFYLCASSEWTGGRQSGYTFGSGTRLTVV.

The genes are TRBV2 and TRBJ1-6; possible D gene TRBD1, 5 bases. The ends were cut back, 8 bases at V and 9 bases at J, with 11 bases in the middle. Germline lookup yields CDR1 SNHLY and CDR2 FYNNEI. The CDR3 spans 12 residues. This chain's CDR3 is CASVMTASPLHF. The CDR3 DNA sequence: TGTGCCAGCGTTATGACAGCTTCACCCCTCCACTTT.

The V gene is TRBV18, the J gene TRBJ1-3; no definite D call. V was pared by 2 bases and J by 0 bases, with 11 bases between. The germline gives CDR1 KGHSH, CDR2 LQKENI. This CDR3 has 16 amino acids. Here the CDR3 reads CASSPGQASSGNTIYF. The CDR3 DNA sequence: TGTGCCAGCTCACCAGGGCAGGCTTCCTCTGGAAACACCATATATTTT.

The rearrangement uses TRBV3-1 (or the pseudogene TRBV3-2) and TRBJ2-5, with 8 bases fitting TRBD1. The junction had 8 bases not matched to a gene; V was cut back by 4 bases and J by 1 base. This CDR3 has 16 residues. CDR1 is LGHDT, CDR2 YNNKEL, per germline (reference sequence). The CDR3 protein is CASSPRTGTLQETQYF. For the CDR3, the DNA is TGTGCCAGCAGCCCCCGGACAGGGACCCTCCAAGAGACCCAGTACTTC.

In DNA form, the CDR3 reads TGCGCCAGCACCCCAGACGGAGGGTTCACTGAAGCTTTCTTT. Amino acids: CASTPDGGFTEAFF. V is TRBV5-1 and J is TRBJ1-1, with D unclear. V gave up 6 bases and J gave up 4 bases, with 16 bases separating them. Germline values: CDR1 SGHRS, CDR2 YFSETQ. CDR3 length equals 14 residues. Together with reference TRBV5-1 and TRBJ1-1, the CDR3 gives the full variable domain: KAGVTQTPRYLIKTRGQQVTLSCSPISGHRSVSWYQQTPGQGLQFLFEYFSETQRNKGNFPGRFSGRQFSNSRSEMNVSTLELGDSALYLCASTPDGGFTEAFFGQGTRLTVV.

V and J are TRBV7-6 and TRBJ1-3, with D perhaps TRBD1 (6 bases). Trimming left V 8 bases short and J 0 bases short, with 11 bases between. The CDR3 extends over 14 amino acids. Germline V gene data show CDR1 as SGHVS and CDR2 as FNYEAQ. The CDR3 bases are TGTGCCAGCGGAGGACAGATCTCTGGAAACACCATATATTTT. Amino acid sequence: CASGGQISGNTIYF.

Notes on this clone: One base away lies a much larger clone, so this may be a sequencing read error. This sample also contains other DNA sequences that code for the same CDR3. The chain employs TRBV6-4 and TRBJ2-3; 8 nucleotides align to TRBD2. Trimming removed 6 bases from V and 2 bases from J; junction bases left unmatched: 1. Germline CDR1 reads MRHNA; CDR2 reads SNTAGT. The CDR3 extends over 13 amino acids. The CDR3 sequence: CASSGGATDTQYF. CDR3 nucleotides: TGTGCCAGCAGCGGGGGGGCCACAGATACGCAGTATTTT.

The chain employs TRBV5-5 and TRBJ1-2; a weak D match, TRBD1 (5 bases). The germline V gene encodes CDR1 SGHKS and CDR2 YYEKEE (reference sequence). There are 14 residues in the CDR3. The V gene lost 0 bases and the J gene lost 4 bases, with 10 bases spanning the gap. This chain's CDR3 is CASSLGGAGYGYTF. In DNA, the CDR3 is TGTGCCAGCAGCTTGGGCGGGGCAGGCTATGGCTACACCTTC. Drawing the rest from reference TRBV5-5 and TRBJ1-2, the complete variable domain is DAGVTQSPTHLIKTRGQQVTLRCSPISGHKSVSWYQQVLGQGPQFIFQYYEKEERGRGNFPDRFSARQFPNYSSELNVNALLLGDSALYLCASSLGGAGYGYTFGSGTRLTVV.

This clone turned up a few times. The chain combines TRBV6-1 with TRBJ1-1, with D possibly matching TRBD1 (5 bases). V lost 4 bases and J lost 6, with 21 bases in between. CDR1 is MNHNS, CDR2 SASEGT, per germline. This CDR3 comprises 16 residues. The CDR3 nucleotides are TGTGCCAGCAGTGGGGGTAGTTTTCGGGGGACTTCTGAAGCTTTCTTT. This translates into CASSGGSFRGTSEAFF.

J is TRBJ1-4 and V is TRBV3-1 (or the pseudogene TRBV3-2), with D tentatively TRBD1 (6 bases). V lost 1 base, J lost 10 bases, and 16 bases lay in between. Looked up from germline, CDR1 is LGHDT and CDR2 is YNNKEL (reference sequence). The CDR3 sequence is 15 residues long. The CDR3 here is CASSQGRDKDVKLFF. For the CDR3, the DNA is TGTGCCAGCAGCCAAGGACGGGACAAGGATGTAAAACTGTTTTTT.

The rearrangement joins TRBV30 to TRBJ1-6; perhaps TRBD1 as D (5 bases). CDR3 size: 14 residues. Trimming shortened V by 2 bases and J by 4 bases, and 9 bases separated the two germline ends. In germline, CDR1 is GTSNPN, CDR2 SVGIG (reference sequence). The CDR3 here is CAWSTTVYNSPLHF. The CDR3 nucleotides are TGTGCCTGGAGTACGACAGTGTATAATTCACCCCTCCACTTT.

The chain employs TRBV5-1 and TRBJ1-3; a possible D gene is TRBD1 (5 bases). This CDR3 comprises 15 residues. The germline CDR1 and CDR2 sequences are SGHRS and YFSETQ. The ends were cut back, 3 bases at V and 0 bases at J, with 10 bases in the middle. CDR3 nucleotide sequence: TGCGCCAGCAGCTGGGGGGTCGGCTCTGGAAACACCATATATTTT. Amino acid sequence: CASSWGVGSGNTIYF. Looking up the rest from reference TRBV5-1 and TRBJ1-3 gives the full variable domain: KAGVTQTPRYLIKTRGQQVTLSCSPISGHRSVSWYQQTPGQGLQFLFEYFSETQRNKGNFPGRFSGRQFSNSRSEMNVSTLELGDSALYLCASSWGVGSGNTIYFGEGSWLTVV.

The chain uses TRBV5-1 and TRBJ2-2; 9 bases match TRBD2. V dropped 2 bases and J dropped 1; count of bases not matched to a gene: 0. The V gene's germline CDR1 is SGHRS and CDR2 YFSETQ. The CDR3 extends over 15 amino acids. The CDR3 reads CASSFSGGNTGELFF. In DNA, the CDR3 is TGCGCCAGCAGCTTTAGCGGGGGGAACACCGGGGAGCTGTTTTTT.

The chain has TRBV2 and TRBJ1-5; D unclear. Trimming stripped 6 bases from V and 9 bases from J, with 18 bases between. The CDR3 consists of 14 residues. Germline V gene lookup returns CDR1 SNHLY and CDR2 FYNNEI. The CDR3 DNA sequence: TGTGCCAGCAGGCTGACTCTCTTGAGAGGGCCCCAGCATTTT. It encodes CASRLTLLRGPQHF. The whole variable domain, filled in from reference TRBV2 and TRBJ1-5, reads EPEVTQTPSHQVTQMGQEVILRCVPISNHLYFYWYRQILGQKVEFLVSFYNNEISEKSEIFDDQFSVERPDGSNFTLKIRSTKLEDSAMYFCASRLTLLRGPQHFGDGTRLSIL.

This rearrangement joins TRBV7-2 to TRBJ1-6, with a weak D call TRBD1 (5 bases). The CDR3 is 14 residues long. Looked up from germline, CDR1 is SGHTA and CDR2 is FQGNSA. The V end was cut by 0 bases, the J end by 8 bases, with 8 bases between. CDR3 sequence reads: CASSLAGRDSPLHF. DNA of the CDR3: TGTGCCAGCAGCTTAGCGGGCAGGGATTCACCCCTCCACTTT.